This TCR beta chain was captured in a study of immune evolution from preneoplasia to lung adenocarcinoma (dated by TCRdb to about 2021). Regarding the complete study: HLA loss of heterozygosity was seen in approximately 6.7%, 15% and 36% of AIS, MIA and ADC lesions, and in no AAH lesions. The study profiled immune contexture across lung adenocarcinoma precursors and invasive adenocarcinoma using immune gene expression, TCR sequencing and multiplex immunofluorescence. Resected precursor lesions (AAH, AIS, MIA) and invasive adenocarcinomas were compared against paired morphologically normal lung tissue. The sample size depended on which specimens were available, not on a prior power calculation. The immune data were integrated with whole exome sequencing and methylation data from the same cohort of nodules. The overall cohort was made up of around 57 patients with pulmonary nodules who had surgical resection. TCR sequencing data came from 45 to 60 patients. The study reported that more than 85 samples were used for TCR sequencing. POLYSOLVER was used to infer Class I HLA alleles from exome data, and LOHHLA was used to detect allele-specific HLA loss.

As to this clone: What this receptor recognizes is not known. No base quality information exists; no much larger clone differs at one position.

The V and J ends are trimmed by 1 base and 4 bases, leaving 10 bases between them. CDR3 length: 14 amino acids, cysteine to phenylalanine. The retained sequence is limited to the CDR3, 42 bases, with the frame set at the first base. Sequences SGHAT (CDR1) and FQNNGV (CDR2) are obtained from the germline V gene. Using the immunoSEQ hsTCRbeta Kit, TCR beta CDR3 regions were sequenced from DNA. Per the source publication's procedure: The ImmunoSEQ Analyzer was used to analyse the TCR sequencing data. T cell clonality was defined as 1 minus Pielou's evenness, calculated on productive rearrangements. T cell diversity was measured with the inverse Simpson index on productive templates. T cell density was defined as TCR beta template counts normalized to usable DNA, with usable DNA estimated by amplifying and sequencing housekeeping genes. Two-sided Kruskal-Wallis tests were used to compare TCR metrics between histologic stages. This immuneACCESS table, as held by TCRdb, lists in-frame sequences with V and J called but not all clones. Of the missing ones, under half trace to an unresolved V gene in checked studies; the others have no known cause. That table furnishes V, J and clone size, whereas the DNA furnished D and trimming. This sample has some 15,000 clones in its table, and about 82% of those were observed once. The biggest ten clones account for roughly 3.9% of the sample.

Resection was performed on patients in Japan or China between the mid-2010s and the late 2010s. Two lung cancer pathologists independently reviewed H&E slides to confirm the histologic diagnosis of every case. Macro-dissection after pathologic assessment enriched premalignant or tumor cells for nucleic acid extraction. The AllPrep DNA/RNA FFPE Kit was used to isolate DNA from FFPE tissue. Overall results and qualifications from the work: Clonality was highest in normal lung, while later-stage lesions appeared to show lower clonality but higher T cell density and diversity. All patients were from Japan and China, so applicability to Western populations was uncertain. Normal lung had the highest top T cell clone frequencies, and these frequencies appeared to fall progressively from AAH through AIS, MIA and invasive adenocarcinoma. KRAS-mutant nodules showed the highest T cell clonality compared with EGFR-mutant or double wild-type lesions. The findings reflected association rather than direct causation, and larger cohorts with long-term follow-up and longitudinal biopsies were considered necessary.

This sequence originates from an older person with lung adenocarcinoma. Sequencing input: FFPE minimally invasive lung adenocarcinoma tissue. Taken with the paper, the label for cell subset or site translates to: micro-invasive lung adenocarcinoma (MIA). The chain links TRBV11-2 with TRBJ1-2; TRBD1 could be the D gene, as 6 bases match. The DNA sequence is TGTGCCAGCAGCTTAGGGGACACGGCCTATGGCTACACCTTC. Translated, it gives CASSLGDTAYGYTF.